The subject of this entry is one T cell receptor beta chain. Its antigen is unknown. The data derive from a study of post-analysis software for immune sequencing data. Study outcomes and limitations: Patients carried 5 or 6 TRBV segments more frequently than controls did, and TRBV5-6, TRBV5-1 and TRBV20-1 were among them.

The germline V gene encodes CDR1 SQVTM and CDR2 ANQGSEA. Trimming removed 4 bases from V and 15 bases from J, with 13 bases in between. This CDR3 has 10 amino acids. TCR beta cDNA libraries included unique molecular identifiers. TCRdb analysed the PCR reads with MiXCR anew, one entry per CDR3 protein. The sample yields about 810,000 distinct CDR3 sequences, under 70% seen once. This sequence joins TRBV29-1 and TRBJ2-1; tentatively, D is TRBD1 (5 bases). The TCR originated in a girl under 18 with multiple sclerosis. Sequencing was performed on blood. The CDR3 reads CSVGFQGLFF. CDR3 in DNA: TGCAGCGTTGGTTTCCAGGGTCTGTTCTTC.